Listed below are T cell receptor beta chains from one sample, sequenced in a study of T cells in Graves' hyperthyroidism and ophthalmopathy. TCRdb redid the calling of the multiplex PCR reads with MiXCR, one entry per CDR3 protein. The data show about 640,000 distinct CDR3 sequences, about 14% seen once. Sequenced: blood. These receptors were obtained from a woman in her forties or fifties with Graves' ophthalmopathy. CDR3s include the opening cysteine and the closing phenylalanine or tryptophan. A D gene is named only where the DNA matches it firmly. Clone size, where shown, is once, few, many, or a class for clones that have expanded.

J | D | size | V | CDR3 | DNA
TRBJ1-1 | . | . | TRBV5-5 | CASSSPLWGNMNTEAFF | TGTGCCAGCAGCTCCCCACTGTGGGGGAACATGAACACTGAAGCTTTCTTT
TRBJ1-2 | . | . | TRBV10-3 | CAISSGGYGYTF | TGTGCCATCAGTTCTGGGGGGTACGGCTACACCTTC
TRBJ1-5 | . | many | TRBV20-1 | CSARGGGLQPQHF | TGCAGTGCTAGAGGGGGGGGCCTTCAACCCCAGCATTTT
TRBJ2-5 | . | many | TRBV7-9 | CASIKTGRETQYF | TGTGCCAGCATAAAGACAGGTCGGGAGACCCAGTACTTC
TRBJ2-2 | . | many | TRBV29-1 | CSVVGQNTGELFF | TGCAGCGTTGTTGGACAAAACACCGGGGAGCTGTTTTTT
TRBJ2-7 | TRBD2 | many | TRBV6-2/TRBV6-3 | CASSTRTSGRAIRFYEQYF | TGTGCCAGCAGTACTCGGACTAGCGGGAGGGCAATTCGATTCTACGAGCAGTACTTC
TRBJ1-2 | TRBD1 | few | TRBV6-1 | CASSWDRGHYGYTF | TGTGCCAGCAGTTGGGACAGGGGTCACTATGGCTACACCTTC
TRBJ2-1 | TRBD1 | . | TRBV15 | CATSSYPGQGALGQFF | TGTGCCACCAGCAGTTACCCGGGACAGGGGGCGTTGGGGCAGTTCTTC
TRBJ1-5 | . | . | TRBV2 | CASTFHYQPQHF | TGTGCCAGTACCTTTCATTATCAGCCCCAGCATTTT
TRBJ2-7 | TRBD1 | many | TRBV20-1 | CSARGDRNEQYF | TGCAGTGCTAGAGGGGACAGAAACGAGCAGTACTTC
TRBJ2-2 | . | few | TRBV5-1 | CASSLAGGSGLPRVTGELFF | TGCGCCAGCAGCTTGGCAGGGGGTAGTGGACTACCCCGGGTGACCGGGGAGCTGTTTTTT
TRBJ1-1 | . | . | TRBV6-2/TRBV6-3 | CASSIKILNTEAFF | TGTGCCAGCAGTATCAAGATCTTGAACACTGAAGCTTTCTTT
TRBJ1-2 | . | many | TRBV27 | CASSPNRGYYGYTF | TGTGCCAGCAGTCCGAACCGCGGATACTATGGCTACACCTTC
TRBJ1-2 | TRBD1 | many | TRBV3-1 | CASSQEIGAGGRDGYTF | TGTGCCAGCAGCCAAGAGATCGGCGCAGGGGGCAGAGATGGCTACACCTTC
TRBJ1-2 | . | many | TRBV7-9 | CASSLVLGETYGYTF | TGTGCCAGCAGCTTAGTCTTGGGGGAAACCTATGGCTACACCTTC
TRBJ1-2 | . | many | TRBV20-1 | CSARVGGLGYGYTF | TGCAGTGCTAGAGTTGGGGGACTCGGCTATGGCTACACCTTC
TRBJ2-5 | TRBD1 | many | TRBV5-8 | CASSSRDRPQETQYF | TGTGCCAGCAGCTCCAGGGACAGACCACAGGAGACCCAGTACTTC
TRBJ2-3 | . | many | TRBV20-1 | CSARAPGDLTDTQYF | TGCAGTGCTAGAGCCCCCGGGGATCTCACAGATACGCAGTATTTT
TRBJ2-1 | . | few | TRBV28 | CASTGRWNEQFF | TGTGCCAGCACCGGGCGGTGGAATGAGCAGTTCTTC
TRBJ1-4 | . | many | TRBV2 | CASRDATNEKLFF | TGTGCCAGCAGGGATGCAACTAATGAAAAACTGTTTTTT
TRBJ1-3 | TRBD1 | . | TRBV29-1 | CSVDRGLSGNTIYF | TGCAGCGTTGACAGGGGGCTCTCTGGAAACACCATATATTTT